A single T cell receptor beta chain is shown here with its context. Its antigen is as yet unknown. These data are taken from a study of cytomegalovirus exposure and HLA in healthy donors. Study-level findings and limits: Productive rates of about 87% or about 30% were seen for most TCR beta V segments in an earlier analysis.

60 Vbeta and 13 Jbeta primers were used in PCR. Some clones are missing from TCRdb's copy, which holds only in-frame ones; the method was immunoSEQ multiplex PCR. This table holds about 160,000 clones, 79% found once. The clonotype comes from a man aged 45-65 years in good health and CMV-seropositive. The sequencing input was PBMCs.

CDR3 in amino acids: CASSLNRDREAFF. The CDR3 DNA is TGTGCCAGCAGCTTGAATAGAGACAGGGAAGCTTTCTTT. The J gene is TRBJ1-1, the V gene TRBV13; a weak D match, TRBD1 (6 bases). The germline gives CDR1 PRHDT, CDR2 FYEKMQ (reference sequence). V dropped 3 bases and J dropped 8 bases, with 13 bases sitting between them. This CDR3 has 13 residues.